The text below deals with one TCR beta chain. The study ran its PCR with 60 Vbeta and 13 Jbeta primers. Original handling: Unique TCR beta chains numbered roughly 80 million in a later analysis, with roughly 10 million shared. The data were produced by immunoSEQ multiplex PCR, yet TCRdb's version contains in-frame clones alone and is incomplete. V, J and clone size are those of that table, while D and trimming were read from the DNA. The sample lists roughly 100,000 clones; roughly three quarters were seen once. These data belong to a study of cytomegalovirus exposure and HLA in healthy donors. Although they were nominally healthy when sampled, donors likely had unrecorded immune exposures. The material sequenced was PBMCs. The clonotype originates from a female donor in good health and CMV-seronegative.

Here the CDR3 reads CAISEKNYSEQYF. CDR3 bases: TGTGCCATCTCGGAGAAAAACTACTCCGAGCAGTACTTC. The rearrangement uses TRBV10-3 and TRBJ2-7; D is undetermined. The CDR3 contains 13 residues. Trimming cost V 8 bases and J 6 bases, with 17 bases left between them. Germline assignment: CDR1 ENHRY and CDR2 SYGVKD.